This T cell receptor beta chain emerged from a study of T-cell reconstitution after alpha-beta-depleted transplantation in children. Unique molecular identifiers were used in preparing the TCRbeta library. TCRdb used MiXCR to reprocess the PCR reads, holding one entry per CDR3 protein. The repertoire holds hundreds of thousands of distinct CDR3 sequences, approximately 13% seen once, with around 5.6% in the top ten. V trimming: 4 bases; J trimming: 3 bases; junction bases outside the gene matches: 5. The CDR3 extends over 15 amino acids. Germline lookup yields CDR1 SGHRS and CDR2 YFSETQ. The sample consisted of PBMCs from the stem cell graft donor, taken from the stem cell graft. The chain is built from TRBV5-1 and TRBJ2-5; 11 nucleotides match TRBD1. The sequence was obtained from a human donor who donated a stem cell graft to a child with combined immunodeficiency. CDR3 sequence (DNA): TGCGCCAGCAGCATCGGGACAGGGGGTGAAGAGACCCAGTACTTC. Its protein is CASSIGTGGEETQYF. The whole variable domain, filled in from reference TRBV5-1 and TRBJ2-5, reads KAGVTQTPRYLIKTRGQQVTLSCSPISGHRSVSWYQQTPGQGLQFLFEYFSETQRNKGNFPGRFSGRQFSNSRSEMNVSTLELGDSALYLCASSIGTGGEETQYFGPGTRLLVL.